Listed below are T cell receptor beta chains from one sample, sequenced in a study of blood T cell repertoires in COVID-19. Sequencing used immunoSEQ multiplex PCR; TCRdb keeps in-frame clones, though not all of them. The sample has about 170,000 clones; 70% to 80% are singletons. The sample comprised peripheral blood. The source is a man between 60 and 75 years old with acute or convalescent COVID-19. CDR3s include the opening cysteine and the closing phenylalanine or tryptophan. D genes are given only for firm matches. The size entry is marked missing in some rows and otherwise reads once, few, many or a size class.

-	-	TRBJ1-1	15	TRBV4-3	CASSQVGGNWPEAFF	TGCGCCAGCAGCCAAGTTGGAGGGAACTGGCCTGAAGCTTTCTTT
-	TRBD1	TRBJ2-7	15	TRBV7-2	CASSLVGTGAHEQYF	TGTGCCAGCAGCTTAGTGGGGACAGGGGCCCACGAGCAGTACTTC
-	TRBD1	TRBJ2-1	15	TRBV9	CASRGGQGAYNEQFF	TGTGCCAGCAGAGGGGGACAGGGGGCCTACAATGAGCAGTTCTTC
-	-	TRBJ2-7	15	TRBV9	CASSVDAASSYEQYF	TGTGCCAGCAGCGTAGATGCGGCTAGCTCCTACGAGCAGTACTTC
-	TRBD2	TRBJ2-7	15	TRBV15	CATSPSTSGSYEQYF	TGTGCCACCAGCCCCAGTACTAGCGGATCCTACGAGCAGTACTTC
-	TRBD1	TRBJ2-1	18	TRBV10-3	CAISERGPGQGARNEQFF	TGTGCCATCAGTGAGCGGGGGCCGGGACAGGGGGCTAGGAATGAGCAGTTCTTC
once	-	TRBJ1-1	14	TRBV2	CASSENGVGTEAFF	TGTGCCAGCAGTGAAAACGGGGTAGGCACTGAAGCTTTCTTT
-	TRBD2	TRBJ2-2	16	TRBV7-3	CASSPPSGANTGELFF	TGTGCCAGCAGCCCCCCCAGCGGGGCCAACACCGGGGAGCTGTTTTTT
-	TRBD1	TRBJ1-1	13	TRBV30	CAWSRTGDTEAFF	TGTGCCTGGAGCCGGACAGGGGACACTGAAGCTTTCTTT
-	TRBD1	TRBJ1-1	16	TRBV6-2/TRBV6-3	CASSPGTGTLDTEAFF	TGTGCCAGCAGTCCCGGGACAGGGACCCTAGACACTGAAGCTTTCTTT
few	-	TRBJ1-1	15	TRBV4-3	CASSQARGASTEAFF	TGCGCCAGCAGCCAAGCCCGGGGGGCAAGTACTGAAGCTTTCTTT
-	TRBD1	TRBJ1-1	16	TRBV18	CASSATGALPKAEAFF	TGTGCCAGCTCAGCGACAGGGGCGCTCCCTAAGGCTGAAGCTTTCTTT
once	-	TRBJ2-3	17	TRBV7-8	CASSLGWRDRPTDTQYF	TGTGCCAGCAGCTTAGGTTGGCGGGACCGGCCTACAGATACGCAGTATTTT
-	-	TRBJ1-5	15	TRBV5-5	CASSLTGSPGQPQHF	TGTGCCAGCAGCTTGACAGGGTCTCCGGGTCAGCCCCAGCATTTT
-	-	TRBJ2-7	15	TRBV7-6	CASSFGGANPYEQYF	TGTGCCAGCAGCTTCGGCGGGGCTAACCCCTACGAGCAGTACTTC
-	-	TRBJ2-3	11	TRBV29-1	CSVLRRDTQYF	TGCAGCGTTCTTAGGAGAGATACGCAGTATTTT
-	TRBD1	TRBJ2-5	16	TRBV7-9	CASSGSRDRGSWTQYF	TGTGCCAGCAGCGGAAGCCGGGACAGGGGGTCATGGACCCAGTACTTC
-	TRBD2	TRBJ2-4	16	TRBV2	CASTRGPSGPKNIQYF	TGTGCCAGCACCAGAGGGCCTAGCGGGCCCAAAAACATTCAGTACTTC
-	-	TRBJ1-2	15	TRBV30	CAWSYSMADEYGYTF	TGTGCCTGGAGTTACTCTATGGCGGATGAGTATGGCTACACCTTC
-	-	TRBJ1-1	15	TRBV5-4	CASKIRVGANTEAFF	TGTGCCAGCAAAATTCGGGTGGGAGCGAACACTGAAGCTTTCTTT
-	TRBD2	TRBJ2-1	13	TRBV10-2	CASSDTSANEQFF	TGCGCCAGCAGCGATACTAGCGCGAATGAGCAGTTCTTC
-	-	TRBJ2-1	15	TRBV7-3	CASSWDKSSYNEQFF	TGTGCCAGCAGCTGGGACAAGAGCTCCTACAATGAGCAGTTCTTC
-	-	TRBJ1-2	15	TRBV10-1	CASSKDRLANYGYTF	TGCGCCAGCAGTAAGGACAGATTAGCTAACTATGGCTACACCTTC
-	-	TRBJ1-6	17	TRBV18	CASSPSSSADMNSPLHF	TGTGCCAGCTCACCCTCGTCGTCGGCAGACATGAATTCACCCCTCCACTTT
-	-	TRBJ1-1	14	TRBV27	CASMTGPMNTEAFF	TGTGCCAGCATGACAGGCCCTATGAACACTGAAGCTTTCTTT
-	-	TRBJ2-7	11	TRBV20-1	CSALLANEQYF	TGCAGTGCTTTACTAGCCAACGAGCAGTACTTC
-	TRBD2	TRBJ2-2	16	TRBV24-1	CATSDFTAGKHGELFF	TGTGCCACCAGTGATTTTACAGCGGGGAAGCACGGGGAGCTGTTTTTT
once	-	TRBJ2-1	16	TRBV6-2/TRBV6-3	CASSYAMSWTGNEQFF	TGTGCCAGCAGTTACGCCATGAGTTGGACGGGGAATGAGCAGTTCTTC
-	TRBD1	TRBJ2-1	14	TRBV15	CATSTRDRAKEQFF	TGTGCCACCAGCACCCGGGACAGGGCTAAGGAGCAGTTCTTC
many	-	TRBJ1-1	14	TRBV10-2	CASSESSRITEAFF	TGCGCCAGCAGTGAGTCGAGTAGAATCACTGAAGCTTTCTTT
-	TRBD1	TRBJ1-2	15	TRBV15	CATSRDGQGARGYTF	TGTGCCACCAGCAGAGATGGACAGGGGGCGCGTGGCTACACCTTC
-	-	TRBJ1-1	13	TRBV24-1	CATSDNMNTEAFF	TGTGCCACCAGTGACAACATGAACACTGAAGCTTTCTTT
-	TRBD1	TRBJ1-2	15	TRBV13	CASSSGTGGHYGYTF	TGTGCCAGCAGCTCCGGGACAGGGGGTCACTATGGCTACACCTTC
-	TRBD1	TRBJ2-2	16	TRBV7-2	CASSFGQGTNTGELFF	TGTGCCAGCAGCTTTGGACAGGGAACGAACACCGGGGAGCTGTTTTTT
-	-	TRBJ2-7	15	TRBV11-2	CASSRRQTPSYEQYF	TGTGCCAGCAGCCGTCGACAGACTCCCTCCTACGAGCAGTACTTC
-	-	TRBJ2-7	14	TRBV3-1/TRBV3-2	CASSQDFGGREQYF	TGTGCCAGCAGCCAGGATTTTGGGGGGAGGGAGCAGTACTTC
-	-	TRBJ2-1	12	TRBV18	CASSRQYNEQFF	TGTGCCAGCTCACGACAGTACAATGAGCAGTTCTTC
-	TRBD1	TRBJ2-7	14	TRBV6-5	CASSYSTGGYEQYF	TGTGCCAGCAGTTACTCGACAGGGGGCTACGAGCAGTACTTC
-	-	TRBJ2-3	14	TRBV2	CASTIRSGTDTQYF	TGTGCCAGCACAATTCGTAGCGGCACAGATACGCAGTATTTT
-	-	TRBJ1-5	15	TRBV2	CASSPYRQGNQPQHF	TGTGCCAGCAGTCCTTACCGACAGGGCAATCAGCCCCAGCATTTT
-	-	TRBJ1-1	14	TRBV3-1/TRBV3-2	CASSLWGPNTEAFF	TGTGCCAGCAGCTTGTGGGGCCCGAACACTGAAGCTTTCTTT